This T cell receptor beta chain stems from a study of T-cell reconstitution after alpha-beta-depleted transplantation in children. Study-wide points: T-cell numbers and diversity, one year after transplant, stemmed largely from T cells that were newly produced. Reportedly, only several hundred clones from non-depleted graft cells drove alpha-beta T-cell counts at about two months. At day 60, the high TCRbeta diversity found in some patients originated from recipient T cells and thymic progenitors that had survived.

V dropped 8 bases and J dropped 6; count of bases not matched to a gene: 3. CDR3 length: 13 amino acids. Regarding this clonotype: Its specificity is not known.

TCRbeta library construction was performed incorporating unique molecular identifiers. TCRdb used MiXCR to reprocess the PCR reads, holding one entry per CDR3 protein. The table shows 450,000 to 600,000 distinct CDR3 sequences, with approximately 12% occurring only once. This chain joins TRBV12-3 or TRBV12-4 and TRBJ2-7; 14 nucleotides line up with TRBD2. This sequence originates from a male patient younger than 18 who had a stem cell transplant for acute myeloid leukemia, so the T cells may come from the graft donor. The input for sequencing was PBMCs, mostly from graft donor cells, taken 360 days after TCRalphabeta/CD19-depleted stem cell transplant. This CDR3 reads CASRGLAGAEQYF. CDR3 in DNA: TGTGCCAGCCGGGGACTAGCGGGAGCCGAGCAGTACTTC.